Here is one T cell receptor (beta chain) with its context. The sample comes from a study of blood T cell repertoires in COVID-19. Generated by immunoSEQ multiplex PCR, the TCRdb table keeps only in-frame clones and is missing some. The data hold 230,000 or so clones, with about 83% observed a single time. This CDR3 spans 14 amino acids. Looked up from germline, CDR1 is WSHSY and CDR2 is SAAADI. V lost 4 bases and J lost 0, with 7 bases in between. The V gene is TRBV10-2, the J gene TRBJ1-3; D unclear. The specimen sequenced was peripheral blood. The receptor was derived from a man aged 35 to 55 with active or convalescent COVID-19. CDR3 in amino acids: CASSGGSSGNTIYF. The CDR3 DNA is TGCGCCAGCAGTGGCGGAAGCTCTGGAAACACCATATATTTT.